This entry lists 10 T cell receptor beta chains sequenced from one sample in a study of cytomegalovirus exposure and HLA in healthy donors. Primers: 60 Vbeta forward and 13 Jbeta reverse. Profiled with immunoSEQ multiplex PCR; TCRdb holds only in-frame clones, not every one. The sample has 100,000 to 150,000 clones; 60% to 85% are singletons. Sequenced input: PBMCs. These receptors originate from a woman in her thirties or forties in good health and CMV-seropositive.

V usage is TRBV7-2 and J usage is TRBJ1-6; 7 bases are shared with TRBD1. J lost 10 bases, V lost 3 bases, and 9 bases had no gene match. Germline values: CDR1 SGHTA, CDR2 FQGNSA. The CDR3 totals 15 residues. The CDR3 region is CASSLYRGEGSPLHF. The CDR3 DNA reads TGTGCCAGCAGCTTGTACAGGGGCGAAGGCTCACCCCTCCACTTT.

The V call is TRBV13, the J call TRBJ2-7, with a weak D call TRBD1 (6 bases). Germline CDR1 and CDR2: PRHDT and FYEKMQ (reference sequence). This CDR3 region has 15 residues. Deletions cut 1 base from V and 2 bases from J, with 12 bases between. The CDR3 spells CASSLAGQTTYEQYF. The DNA for the CDR3 is TGTGCCAGCAGCTTAGCCGGACAGACAACCTACGAGCAGTACTTC.

This clone showed up just once. The chain employs TRBV27 and TRBJ1-3; the match to TRBD1 covers 7 bases. The V and J ends lost 8 bases and 2 bases, in that order; junction bases with no gene match: 9. Germline V gives CDR1 MNHEY, CDR2 SMNVEV (reference sequence). This CDR3 has 15 residues. CDR3 bases: TGTGCCAGCCGCCCGCAGGACAGGACTGGAAACACCATATATTTT. Protein: CASRPQDRTGNTIYF.

The chain uses TRBV2 and TRBJ1-5; D is unclear. The CDR3 has 15 amino acids. CDR1 and CDR2 from the germline V gene are SNHLY and FYNNEI. The V gene lost 8 bases and the J gene lost 2 bases, with 16 bases spanning the gap. Here the CDR3 DNA reads TGTGCCAGCGTCCCAAATCCCGGGGGCAATCAGCCCCAGCATTTT. It encodes CASVPNPGGNQPQHF. The variable domain in full, with the rest retrieved from reference TRBV2 and TRBJ1-5, is EPEVTQTPSHQVTQMGQEVILRCVPISNHLYFYWYRQILGQKVEFLVSFYNNEISEKSEIFDDQFSVERPDGSNFTLKIRSTKLEDSAMYFCASVPNPGGNQPQHFGDGTRLSIL.

V and J are TRBV20-1 and TRBJ1-2; D unclear. The CDR3 spans 11 residues. Germline CDR1 is DFQATT and CDR2 is SNEGSKA (reference sequence). The ends were cut back, 5 bases at V and 8 bases at J, with 12 bases in the middle. CDR3 DNA: TGCAGTGCTCCAGTCGGCGGGGGCTACACCTTC. This codes for CSAPVGGGYTF.

The chain combines TRBV1 with TRBJ2-1; the DNA was not compared with TRBD2, the D call given in the table. TRBV1 is an annotated pseudogene. CDR3 length: 19 residues. The CDR3 is CTSSSETSGRAGVSGEQFF. Here the CDR3 DNA reads TGCACCAGCAGCTCCGAGACTAGCGGGAGGGCGGGAGTTTCCGGTGAGCAGTTCTTC.

In its sample, this clone was seen once. The chain has TRBV27 and TRBJ1-2; possible D gene TRBD1, 5 bases. Germline V lookup: CDR1 MNHEY, CDR2 SMNVEV (reference sequence). V lost 3 bases and J 7 bases, leaving 12 bases between the germline ends. The CDR3 spans 13 residues. Here the CDR3 reads CASSFGGFSGYTF. CDR3 nucleotides: TGTGCCAGCAGTTTTGGGGGGTTTAGTGGCTACACCTTC.

This clone has just one count. This chain joins TRBV18 and TRBJ1-1; a possible D gene is TRBD1 (5 bases). This CDR3 is built from 15 residues. Germline CDR1 and CDR2: KGHSH and LQKENI. V was shortened by 3 bases and J by 4 bases, with 15 bases between the two germline ends. CDR3 nucleotides: TGTGCCAGCTCACCCAACAGCGGGGGGGGCACTGAAGCTTTCTTT. It encodes CASSPNSGGGTEAFF.

The chain carries TRBV11-2 and TRBJ2-3; tentative D call: TRBD2 (5 bases). Trimming removed 5 bases at V and 10 bases at J, with 13 bases between. This CDR3 has 12 amino acids. Looked up from germline, CDR1 is SGHAT and CDR2 is FQNNGV. The DNA for the CDR3 is TGTGCCAGCAGCCAATCGGGAAGGGCGCAGTATTTT. It encodes CASSQSGRAQYF.

The V gene is TRBV9, the J gene TRBJ2-3; 7 positions agree with TRBD1. Unmatched junction bases numbered 6, after V lost 3 bases and J lost 5 bases. The germline CDR1 and CDR2 sequences are SGDLS and YYNGEE. This CDR3 is 14 amino acids long. CDR3 region: CASSETGRGDTQYF. The CDR3 nucleotides read TGTGCCAGCAGCGAGACAGGGAGAGGAGATACGCAGTATTTT. Full variable domain (outside the CDR3, taken from reference TRBV9 and TRBJ2-3): DSGVTQTPKHLITATGQRVTLRCSPRSGDLSVYWYQQSLDQGLQFLIQYYNGEERAKGNILERFSAQQFPDLHSELNLSSLELGDSALYFCASSETGRGDTQYFGPGTRLTVL.